This T cell receptor beta chain derives from a study of blood T cell repertoires in COVID-19 (dated by TCRdb to 2018 to 2020). Regarding the research as a whole: Samples covering the acute and convalescent phases of COVID-19 were provided by collaborators in the United States, Italy and Spain. The dataset comprised deeply sampled blood TCRbeta repertoires from subjects exposed to, actively infected with, or recovered from COVID-19. The repertoires were released in a freely available public database meant as a resource for research on the immune response to SARS-CoV-2. The prospective study material was composed of cDNA or gDNA derived from T cells, B-cell-depleted T cells, or PBMCs. Nearly every sample came with metadata listing a de-identified subject ID, COVID-19 status, age in years and sex. Where available, HLA class I and class II types were taken from metadata supplied by the sample provider and were not determined by assay-based typing. Samples were obtained from the ongoing ImmuneRACE study (first 160 participants) and from 1,254 subjects provided by 6 global collaborators. General study outcomes and caveats: Clinical and demographic metadata were provided uncurated, with the amount varying by source and participant.

Concerning this clone itself: Its cognate antigen has yet to be identified. Per-base quality was not reported, and no clone a single base away is much larger than it.

The germline V gene provides CDR1 SNHLY and CDR2 FYNNEI. Spanning cysteine to phenylalanine, the CDR3 consists of 15 amino acids. The retained sequence is limited to the CDR3, 45 bases, with the frame set at the first base. V is trimmed back by 1 base and J by 10 bases, and the junction contains 11 bases that no gene match accounts for. Collaborating institutions collected whole blood in K2EDTA tubes following their own protocols. For TCRbeta analysis, collaborators shipped samples in one of three forms: frozen whole blood, isolated PBMCs, or DNA extracted from either of those sample types. The immunoSEQ Assay, a bias-controlled multiplex PCR, was used to amplify TCRbeta CDR3 regions from genomic DNA. Under the source paper's analysis protocol: Within the assay, amplification of reference gene primers was used to estimate how many nucleated cells each sample contained. To quantify the absolute abundance of each unique TCRbeta CDR3 rearrangement, sequence reads were collapsed and filtered. For each sample, productive Simpson clonality was calculated as the square root of Simpson's diversity index across productive rearrangements. The table comes from immuneACCESS by way of TCRdb, which keeps in-frame sequences with V and J called. Part of the clones is missing from these tables; in studies checked, under half for an unresolved V gene and the rest for unknown reasons. V, J and clone size are those of that table, while D and trimming were read from the DNA. This sample gives 65,000 to 80,000 clones in total; more than 80% of them show up just once. The ten largest clones add up to around 11% of the sample.

The receptor chain draws on TRBV2 and TRBJ2-3, with 7 bases aligning to TRBD2. What was sequenced was peripheral blood. The source of this sequence is a human donor in a cohort sampled during active COVID-19. The DNA is as follows: TGTGCCAGCAGTGAAGATGGGGGGAGGGCCAGTCCGCAGTATTTT. It is translated as CASSEDGGRASPQYF.